Below are 11 T cell receptor beta chains sequenced from a single sample in a study of blood T cell repertoires in COVID-19. Assay: immunoSEQ multiplex PCR; the TCRdb copy retains only in-frame clones and omits some. Altogether a few hundred thousand clones are present, roughly 85% being singletons, with the ten largest covering over 2%. Source material: peripheral blood. Receptors originate from a woman between 70 and 85 years old with COVID-19, enrolled during active disease.

The rearrangement uses TRBV18 and TRBJ2-3; D not resolved. V lost 0 bases and J 1 base, leaving 8 bases between the germline ends. Germline CDR1 reads KGHSH; CDR2 reads LQKENI. This CDR3 has 15 amino acids. CDR3 sequence: CASSPPLTGTDTQYF. CDR3 DNA: TGTGCCAGCTCACCACCGCTAACAGGCACAGATACGCAGTATTTT.

The chain has TRBV6-5 and TRBJ1-2, with 8 positions matching TRBD1. Germline trimming cut 0 bases from V and 4 bases from J; bases unmatched to any gene: 1. Germline V lookup: CDR1 MNHEY, CDR2 SVGAGI. The CDR3 is 14 amino acids. CDR3 nucleotides: TGTGCCAGCAGTTACTCGGACAGGGCCTATGGCTACACCTTC. This gives the protein CASSYSDRAYGYTF.

This clone was observed once. The rearrangement joins TRBV29-1 to TRBJ1-3; a weak D match, TRBD1 (5 bases). This CDR3 region has 13 residues. Germline V CDR1 and CDR2: SQVTM, ANQGSEA. Deletions cut 4 bases from V and 7 bases from J, with 14 bases between. CDR3 bases: TGCAGCGTTGCTGCGGGGGGTATGAACACCATATATTTT. Residues: CSVAAGGMNTIYF.

The gene calls are TRBV27 and TRBJ2-7, with D maybe TRBD2 (6 bases). Looked up from germline, CDR1 is MNHEY and CDR2 is SMNVEV (reference sequence). This CDR3 region has 13 residues. V lost 3 bases to trimming and J lost 6 bases, with 12 bases between them. CDR3 coding DNA: TGTGCCAGCAGTTTTGGTGGGAGGAGCGAGCAGTACTTC. Encoded protein: CASSFGGRSEQYF.

The rearrangement uses TRBV29-1 and TRBJ1-1; a possible D gene is TRBD1 (5 bases). Trimming removed 2 bases from V and 5 bases from J, with 12 bases in between. The CDR3 runs to 13 residues. Germline CDR1 is SQVTM and CDR2 is ANQGSEA. As DNA, the CDR3 is TGCAGCGTTGAACCCACGCGGGGGACTGAAGCTTTCTTT. It yields the protein CSVEPTRGTEAFF.

This chain links TRBV9 with TRBJ1-4, with D perhaps matching TRBD1 (6 bases). The germline CDR1 and CDR2 sequences are SGDLS and YYNGEE. The CDR3 is 18 amino acids. The ends were cut back, 0 bases at V and 4 bases at J, with 19 bases in the middle. The CDR3 DNA reads as TGTGCCAGCAGCGTAGTGGCGGGGGGCACCTTCAATAATGAAAAACTGTTTTTT. It specifies CASSVVAGGTFNNEKLFF.

The CDR3: CASNRRGRNTGELFF. As DNA, the CDR3 is TGTGCCAGTAATAGGCGGGGGAGGAACACCGGGGAGCTGTTTTTT. This chain joins TRBV19 and TRBJ2-2, with 7 positions matching TRBD2. V gave up 7 bases and J gave up 1 base; unmatched junction bases: 6. CDR1 LNHDA and CDR2 SQIVND come from the germline V gene (reference sequence). The CDR3 loop spans 15 amino acids.

CDR3 DNA: TGTGCCAGCAGTTTAGGTACGGGTGCTAATAATTCACCCCTCCACTTT. This gives the protein CASSLGTGANNSPLHF. This sequence joins TRBV27 and TRBJ1-6; D gene uncertain. Germline CDR1 MNHEY, CDR2 SMNVEV (reference sequence). This CDR3 has 16 residues. The V end lost 2 bases, the J end lost 5 bases, and 13 bases lay between the germline ends.

The chain is built from TRBV6-6 and TRBJ1-1; the D is unclear. V was shortened by 5 bases and J by 5 bases, with 12 bases between the two germline ends. The CDR3 is 13 amino acids. Germline loops: CDR1 MNHNY, CDR2 SVGAGI (reference sequence). CDR3 sequence (DNA): TGTGCCAGCAGTCGAACGACTGGGACTGAAGCTTTCTTT. The encoded protein is CASSRTTGTEAFF.

This chain joins TRBV5-4 and TRBJ1-2; D is unresolved. The germline gives CDR1 SGHNT, CDR2 YYREEE (reference sequence). Trimming shortened V by 7 bases and J by 5 bases, and 15 bases separated the two germline ends. There are 13 residues in the CDR3. CDR3 nucleotide sequence: TGTGCCAGCCGGGAAATAAAGGAATATGGCTACACCTTC. Amino acids: CASREIKEYGYTF.

The chain is built from TRBV4-2 and TRBJ2-5, with 9 bases aligning to TRBD1. Germline V gene data show CDR1 as LGHNA and CDR2 as YNFKEQ. This CDR3 has 13 residues. The J segment lost 5 bases and the V segment lost 5 bases, leaving 3 bases of the junction unmatched. DNA for the CDR3: TGTGCCAGCAGCTCAGGGACAGGGGAGACCCAGTACTTC. Its translation: CASSSGTGETQYF.